This T cell receptor beta chain was sequenced for a study of T-cell reconstitution after alpha-beta-depleted transplantation in children. V was cut by 6 bases and J by 1 base, with 12 bases left in between. The CDR3 is 14 residues long. Worth noting for this clonotype: Its matching antigen is unknown.

Molecular barcoding with unique molecular identifiers was used for the TCRbeta library. TCRdb independently ran MiXCR on the PCR reads; one entry per CDR3 protein. The sample includes fewer than 700,000 distinct CDR3 sequences, 10% to 15% seen only once; the top ten take around 2%. Study-level findings and limits: Several hundred rapidly expanded clones from non-depleted graft cells reportedly supplied alpha-beta T cells about two months post-transplant.

The receptor was derived from a male patient aged 10 to 17 who had a stem cell transplant for acute myeloid leukemia, so the T cells may come from the graft donor. This chain connects TRBV12-3 or TRBV12-4 to TRBJ1-1, with no clear D. The sample in question was PBMCs, mostly from graft donor cells, obtained 360 days after TCRalphabeta/CD19-depleted stem cell transplant. CDR3 loop: CASRRPNRNTEAFF. In DNA form, the CDR3 reads TGTGCCAGCAGGCGCCCCAACCGGAACACTGAAGCTTTCTTT.